This T cell receptor beta chain was recovered during a study of blood T cell repertoires in COVID-19. Study-level background: Samples representing acute and convalescent COVID-19 were sourced from the United States, Italy and Spain. Sources were T cells, B-cell-depleted T cells, or PBMCs; the material itself was cDNA or gDNA.

Under the authors' procedure: How many nucleated cells were present was estimated from reference gene primer amplification. Sequencing was performed with immunoSEQ multiplex PCR; in TCRdb, only in-frame clones are kept and a portion is missing. Clonal size and the V and J genes are those of that table, whereas D and trimming came from the DNA. The table shows 35,000 to 45,000 clones, with nearly 90% occurring only once. Trimming stripped 1 base from V and 4 bases from J, with 10 bases between. The CDR3 contains 14 residues. Germline assignment: CDR1 SEHNR and CDR2 FQNEAQ (reference sequence). The specimen was peripheral blood. The chain carries TRBV7-9 and TRBJ2-5; D remains ambiguous. The receptor was derived from a human donor in a cohort sampled during active COVID-19. As DNA, the CDR3 is TGTGCCAGCAGCTTAGTTGTGGGCCGAGAGACCCAGTACTTC. The encoded protein is CASSLVVGRETQYF.